The 20 T cell receptor beta chains below come from one sample, sequenced in a study of shared clonotypes between healthy human individuals. Profiling relied on immunoSEQ multiplex PCR, and the TCRdb table lists in-frame clones only, not all of them. The sample lists 1.5 million to 2.5 million clones; about 95% were seen once. CD45RO-negative, CCR7-positively selected cells formed the naive CD8 fraction, excluding terminally differentiated effector memory CD45RA+ cells. Sequencing was carried out using naive CD8+ T cells sorted from blood. These receptors originate from a man between 18 and 35 years old in good health.

The rearrangement joins TRBV28 to TRBJ1-2; tentatively, D is TRBD1 (6 bases). Germline loops: CDR1 MDHEN, CDR2 SYDVKM. V was shortened by 4 bases and J by 8 bases, with 8 bases between the two germline ends. This CDR3 has 11 residues. This CDR3 is CASSSGDGYTF. In nucleotides, the CDR3 is TGTGCCAGCAGTTCAGGGGACGGCTACACCTTC.

J is TRBJ1-4 and V is TRBV15, with TRBD1 matching over 7 bases. V lost 2 bases, J lost 6 bases, and 0 bases stayed unmatched. This CDR3 is 13 amino acids long. Germline CDR1 LNHNV, CDR2 YYDKDF (reference sequence). CDR3 DNA sequence: TGTGCCACCAGCAGACAGGGGGATGAAAAACTGTTTTTT. It is translated as CATSRQGDEKLFF.

As regards this clone: Different DNA sequences within this sample yield the same CDR3. The chain recombines TRBV19 with TRBJ2-7, with D perhaps TRBD1 or TRBD2 (5 bases each). V was cut by 3 bases and J by 2 bases, with 8 bases left in between. The germline CDR1 and CDR2 sequences are LNHDA and SQIVND (reference sequence). The CDR3 has 13 residues. CDR3: CASSIGAAYEQYF. CDR3 coding DNA: TGTGCCAGTAGTATCGGGGCAGCCTACGAGCAGTACTTC.

V and J are TRBV6-5 and TRBJ1-5; D ambiguous. The CDR3 totals 14 residues. The germline CDR1 and CDR2 sequences are MNHEY and SVGAGI. Trimming cost V 5 bases and J 3 bases, with 11 bases left between them. CDR3 DNA: TGTGCCAGCAGTGCGGACGGAATCAATCAGCCCCAGCATTTT. Translating gives CASSADGINQPQHF.

V and J are TRBV15 and TRBJ2-7; tentative D call: TRBD1 (6 bases). With 3 bases removed from V and 9 bases from J, the gap between germline ends came to 27 bases. CDR3 length: 17 amino acids. CDR1 and CDR2 (germline): LNHNV, YYDKDF (reference sequence). Here the CDR3 DNA reads TGTGCCACCAGCAGCAGCAGGGGACCGGGTTTCGGGTCCTGGCAGTACTTC. This translates into CATSSSRGPGFGSWQYF.

V is TRBV27 and J is TRBJ2-3, with TRBD2 as a possible D gene (6 bases). The CDR3 length is 16 residues. Germline loops: CDR1 MNHEY, CDR2 SMNVEV (reference sequence). V lost 5 bases and J lost 0, with 15 bases in between. The CDR3 region is CASSPASETSTDTQYF. The CDR3 DNA sequence: TGTGCCAGCAGTCCAGCTAGCGAGACTAGCACAGATACGCAGTATTTT.

The CDR3 is CASSRLAGGNEQFF. The CDR3 bases are TGTGCCAGCAGCCGACTAGCGGGAGGCAATGAGCAGTTCTTC. V usage is TRBV7-6 and J usage is TRBJ2-1; 13 bases line up with TRBD2. Per the germline V gene, CDR1 is SGHVS and CDR2 is FNYEAQ. The ends lost 5 bases at V and 6 bases at J; junction bases unmatched: 1. This CDR3 contains 14 residues.

The rearrangement joins TRBV6-1 to TRBJ2-1, with unresolved D. Germline CDR1 MNHNS, CDR2 SASEGT. The V end lost 8 bases, the J end lost 3 bases, and 17 bases lay between the germline ends. This CDR3 region has 15 residues. The CDR3 region is CASLQIAWVYNEQFF. The DNA for the CDR3 is TGTGCCAGCCTTCAAATAGCCTGGGTCTACAATGAGCAGTTCTTC.

In this sample, this clone turned up once. This chain links TRBV5-8 with TRBJ2-3, with TRBD2 identical over 9 bases. Looked up from germline, CDR1 is SGHTS and CDR2 is YDEGEE. J was trimmed by 6 bases and V by 2 bases; bases with no gene match: 7. The CDR3 loop spans 15 amino acids. This chain's CDR3 is CASSLGGRVADTQYF. The CDR3, as DNA: TGTGCCAGCAGCTTAGGCGGGAGGGTGGCCGATACGCAGTATTTT.

This clone was counted a single time. CDR3 in amino acids: CASSYGDLSDTQYF. For the CDR3, the DNA is TGTGCCAGCAGTTATGGGGATCTTTCAGATACGCAGTATTTT. This rearrangement joins TRBV28 to TRBJ2-3, with unresolved D. Looked up from germline, CDR1 is MDHEN and CDR2 is SYDVKM. The CDR3 totals 14 residues. Trimming removed 4 bases from V and 4 bases from J, with 12 bases in between.

The V gene is TRBV5-4, the J gene TRBJ2-6; tentatively, D is TRBD1 (6 bases). CDR3 size: 17 residues. Germline assignment: CDR1 SGHNT and CDR2 YYREEE (reference sequence). The ends were cut back, 0 bases at V and 0 bases at J, with 10 bases in the middle. The DNA of the CDR3 is TGTGCCAGCAGCTTGGGGATACAGGGCTCTGGGGCCAACGTCCTGACTTTC. Its protein product is CASSLGIQGSGANVLTF.

The gene calls are TRBV14 and TRBJ1-1; 11 bases are a match to TRBD1. This CDR3 is 19 amino acids long. The trim removed 2 bases at V and 4 bases at J, leaving 15 bases unmatched. CDR1 SGHDN and CDR2 FVKESK come from the germline V gene. The CDR3: CASSQWLSGQGAPGTEAFF. The CDR3 DNA follows: TGTGCCAGCAGCCAATGGTTATCTGGACAGGGGGCCCCGGGCACTGAAGCTTTCTTT.

Worth noting for this clone: Within the sample, other DNA sequences also encode this same CDR3. The rearrangement uses TRBV4-1 and TRBJ2-5; D is perhaps TRBD1 (8 bases). Trimming shortened V by 4 bases and J by 5 bases, and 11 bases separated the two germline ends. From germline, CDR1 is MGHRA and CDR2 YSYEKL. The CDR3 has 13 residues. The CDR3 DNA sequence: TGCGCCAGCAGCCTACAGGGGGGGGAGACCCAGTACTTC. This sequence encodes CASSLQGGETQYF.

The J gene is TRBJ2-7, the V gene TRBV4-1, with TRBD1 identical over 8 bases. Germline V gene data show CDR1 as MGHRA and CDR2 as YSYEKL. The CDR3 sequence is 15 residues long. V dropped 4 bases and J dropped 2; count of bases not matched to a gene: 7. The CDR3 spells CASSPLDRAAYEQYF. CDR3 DNA: TGCGCCAGCAGCCCCCTGGACAGGGCCGCCTACGAGCAGTACTTC.

The V and J genes are TRBV7-9 and TRBJ2-1; D is perhaps TRBD2 (5 bases). Per the germline V gene, CDR1 is SEHNR and CDR2 is FQNEAQ (reference sequence). Trimming cost V 5 bases and J 1 base, with 15 bases left between them. CDR3 length: 16 residues. CDR3 residues: CASSPSGGPSYNEQFF. In DNA form, the CDR3 reads TGTGCCAGCAGCCCGTCGGGCGGGCCGTCCTACAATGAGCAGTTCTTC.

The chain is built from TRBV5-6 and TRBJ1-2, with D unclear. V lost 0 bases, J lost 8 bases, and 11 bases lay in between. The CDR3 length is 13 residues. Germline CDR1 is SGHDT and CDR2 is YYEEEE. The CDR3 sequence is CASSLGSAPGYTF. DNA for the CDR3: TGTGCCAGCAGCTTGGGATCGGCTCCCGGCTACACCTTC.

V is TRBV5-1 and J is TRBJ2-2; no reliable D call. The germline V gene has CDR1 SGHRS and CDR2 YFSETQ. The CDR3 extends over 14 amino acids. V lost 7 bases to trimming and J lost 0 bases, with 10 bases between them. The DNA of the CDR3 is TGCGCCAGCGTCGCTGGCCCGAACACCGGGGAGCTGTTTTTT. Translation gives CASVAGPNTGELFF.

This clone has a handful of counts. The chain joins TRBV27 to TRBJ2-7; no definite D call. The CDR3 is 12 residues long. V dropped 2 bases and J dropped 6 bases, with 8 bases sitting between them. Germline values: CDR1 MNHEY, CDR2 SMNVEV (reference sequence). The CDR3 DNA reads TGTGCCAGCAGTTTACTGGGTGCCGAGCAGTACTTC. Translation: CASSLLGAEQYF.

The V and J genes are TRBV2 and TRBJ2-4, with a possible D match to TRBD1 (7 bases). Germline CDR1 is SNHLY and CDR2 is FYNNEI. Trimming removed 5 bases from V and 6 bases from J, with 20 bases in between. The CDR3 is 16 residues long. CDR3 amino acids: CASSTPQGGIVNIQYF. CDR3 coding DNA: TGTGCCAGCAGTACCCCCCAGGGGGGTATAGTAAACATTCAGTACTTC.

The rearrangement joins TRBV4-3 to TRBJ2-5, with TRBD1 identical over 8 bases. With 5 bases clipped from V and 5 bases from J, the junction kept 13 bases outside the gene matches. Germline V gene sequence: CDR1 LGHNA, CDR2 YSLEER. The length of the CDR3 is 16 residues. The CDR3, as DNA: TGCGCCAGCAGCAAAAGAGCAGGGGGCGAGGGGGAGACCCAGTACTTC. Protein sequence: CASSKRAGGEGETQYF.